This T cell receptor beta chain derives from a study of T cells in tumors after PD-1 blockade (dated by TCRdb to the late 2010s). Regarding the complete study: Patients with prior checkpoint blockade, systemic immunosuppressant use, or recent radiotherapy or other anti-cancer therapy within 4 weeks were excluded. Patients received pembrolizumab 200 mg every 3 weeks or cemiplimab 350 mg every 2 weeks. RECIST version 1.1 was used to evaluate clinical response. Bulk TCR sequencing was performed on nine to eleven peripheral blood samples from roughly five patients to compare blood and tumor clonotypes. Ongoing daily vismodegib 150 mg was also given to a subset of patients during anti-PD-1 treatment. On average, peripheral blood samples had approximately 120,000 TCR templates (range about 24,000-280,000) and under 40,000 unique clonotypes. The study performed paired single-cell RNA and TCR sequencing on site-matched tumors from BCC or SCC patients before and after anti-PD-1 therapy. What the authors observed across the whole study: The source of novel T cell clones was not identified, and lymphoid organs or rare unexpanded clones within the tumor or the tumor periphery could be included among the possible sources. Around 43% of tumor TCR clonotypes were found in blood, and some novel exhausted tumor clones appeared in pre-treatment blood, suggesting peripheral recruitment.

As regards this clone: Its antigen specificity is not known. It has no much larger one-base neighbor in the sample; base qualities were not kept.

The germline V end is reduced by 6 bases and the J end by 3 bases; junction bases left unmatched: 6. CDR1 and CDR2, per the germline V gene, are MNHEY and SVGEGT. The CDR3, cysteine through phenylalanine, is 14 amino acids long. Of the read, only the CDR3 DNA is kept; its 42 bases are in frame from base 1. Deep TCRbeta sequencing was performed with the immunoSEQ platform. The study's own analysis went as follows. Only productive rearrangements were exported from the immunoSEQ Analyzer for downstream analysis. T cell phenotypes were assigned to bulk TCRbeta clonotypes by matching to single-cell RNA+TCR-seq clones sharing the same TCRbeta sequence. Clone enrichment in tumor was calculated as tumor frequency divided by PBMC frequency from bulk TCR sequencing. GLIPH was used to sort TCRs into specificity groups, which are clusters of distinct TCRs that likely recognize common antigens through shared CDR3 motifs. TCRdb limited this immuneACCESS table to in-frame rearrangements with V and J called. A share of clones is missing; checked studies link under half to unresolved V genes, and the rest is unexplained. V and J calls and clone size are those listed in that table; D and trimming were worked out from the DNA. The sample includes 30,000 to 35,000 clones, with 73% observed a single time. The top ten clonotypes cover 40% of the sample.

The time point label of this sample denotes: after anti-PD-1 therapy. For bulk TCRbeta sequencing, genomic DNA was extracted from tumor biopsies or peripheral blood, and input amounts ranged from about 600 ng to 6,500 ng. All patients had histologically proven advanced or metastatic basal or squamous cell carcinoma and were poor candidates for surgical resection. Of the 10 or so patients in the basal cell carcinoma cohort, several underwent bulk tumor TCR sequencing. The receptor was isolated from a human donor with basal cell carcinoma. This specimen consisted of PBMCs, obtained after anti-PD-1 treatment. The chain was built from TRBV6-2 or TRBV6-3 and TRBJ1-2, with TRBD1 identical over 8 junction bases. The CDR3 reads CASSRPTGDYGYTF. The DNA is as follows: TGTGCCAGCAGCCGCCCGACAGGGGACTATGGCTACACCTTC.